What follows are 18 T cell receptor beta chains derived from one specimen sequenced in a study of blood T cell repertoires in COVID-19 (dated by TCRdb to about 2020). The library came from the immunoSEQ multiplex PCR assay. The table was pulled from immuneACCESS by TCRdb, which kept in-frame rearrangements only. Such tables lose some clones; where checked, under half of the loss comes from unresolved V genes, and the rest has no known cause. The sample has 350,000 to 450,000 clones on record, roughly 88% of them singletons. The top ten hold 1.2% to 1.5% of the sample. The sample taken for sequencing was PBMCs or T cells enriched from blood (not recorded which). The receptors were sampled from a woman younger than 30 who had been exposed to COVID-19.

The J gene is TRBJ1-3, the V gene TRBV6-1, with a possible D match to TRBD1 (6 bases). The CDR3 runs 16 residues. The germline V gene has CDR1 MNHNS and CDR2 SASEGT. V shed 4 bases and J shed 0 bases, with 13 bases lying between them. Here the CDR3 reads CASSGGPTGSGNTIYF. The CDR3 nucleotides are TGTGCCAGCAGTGGGGGGCCCACGGGCTCTGGAAACACCATATATTTT.

The gene calls are TRBV2 and TRBJ2-2, with TRBD2 matching 7 bases. Unmatched junction bases numbered 7, after V lost 6 bases and J lost 6 bases. The CDR3 sequence is 14 residues long. CDR1 and CDR2 (germline): SNHLY, FYNNEI. The CDR3 region is CASRGGELAGELFF. CDR3 DNA sequence: TGTGCCAGCAGGGGAGGGGAACTGGCCGGGGAGCTGTTTTTT.

The chain employs TRBV5-1 and TRBJ1-4, with D perhaps TRBD1 (6 bases). V gave up 0 bases and J gave up 0 bases, with 12 bases separating them. The CDR3 totals 17 residues. In germline, CDR1 is SGHRS, CDR2 YFSETQ. CDR3 region: CASSLAQGRSTNEKLFF. The CDR3 region has the DNA TGCGCCAGCAGCTTGGCTCAGGGGCGTTCAACTAATGAAAAACTGTTTTTT.

This clone was seen once. J is TRBJ2-7 and V is TRBV7-2; D is possibly TRBD1 (5 bases). The CDR3 contains 15 residues. V lost 0 bases, J lost 5 bases, and 14 bases lay in between. CDR1 SGHTA and CDR2 FQGNSA come from the germline V gene. CDR3 in amino acids: CASSLAGRVYDEQYF. In DNA, the CDR3 is TGTGCCAGCAGCTTAGCGGGCAGGGTCTACGACGAGCAGTACTTC.

This chain joins TRBV28 and TRBJ2-5; D may be TRBD1 (5 bases). The CDR3 runs 15 residues. Per the germline V gene, CDR1 is MDHEN and CDR2 is SYDVKM. Between the trimmed V and J ends, which lost 2 bases and 5 bases, there was a span of 15 bases. DNA of the CDR3: TGTGCCAGCAGTTTAAGGACACCCTCTCGGGAGACCCAGTACTTC. It encodes CASSLRTPSRETQYF.

The chain uses TRBV7-9 and TRBJ1-2; 7 bases fit TRBD1. The V gene end was trimmed by 5 bases and the J gene end by 5 bases; junction bases not matched to a gene: 5. CDR3 length: 13 residues. Germline CDR1 reads SEHNR; CDR2 reads FQNEAQ (reference sequence). The CDR3 is CASSVGTAYGYTF. The CDR3 DNA is TGTGCCAGCAGCGTTGGGACAGCTTATGGCTACACCTTC.

The CDR3 DNA reads as TGTGCCAGCAGCCCCATCGGTGTTAATGAAAAACTGTTTTTT. Protein sequence: CASSPIGVNEKLFF. The J gene is TRBJ1-4, the V gene TRBV5-5; D not certain. V shed 4 bases and J shed 4 bases, with 11 bases lying between them. The CDR3 runs 14 residues. CDR1 is SGHKS, CDR2 YYEKEE, per germline (reference sequence). The full variable domain, in which reference TRBV5-5 and TRBJ1-4 provide the parts outside the CDR3, is DAGVTQSPTHLIKTRGQQVTLRCSPISGHKSVSWYQQVLGQGPQFIFQYYEKEERGRGNFPDRFSARQFPNYSSELNVNALLLGDSALYLCASSPIGVNEKLFFGSGTQLSVL.

V gene TRBV4-1 combines with J gene TRBJ2-7, with 8 bases aligning to TRBD1. Germline assignment: CDR1 MGHRA and CDR2 YSYEKL. With V trimmed by 0 bases and J by 3 bases, 7 bases remained unmatched. There are 16 residues in the CDR3. For the CDR3, the DNA is TGCGCCAGCAGCCAAGAGGGGCCCACAGGGGGCTACGAGCAGTACTTC. This sequence encodes CASSQEGPTGGYEQYF.

This rearrangement joins TRBV5-4 to TRBJ2-7; 12 nucleotides line up with TRBD2. Germline V gene data show CDR1 as SGHNT and CDR2 as YYREEE (reference sequence). This CDR3 is built from 16 residues. The junction had 8 bases not matched to a gene; V was cut back by 4 bases and J by 3 bases. CDR3 sequence reads: CASSAGLAGIYYEQYF. In DNA form, the CDR3 reads TGTGCCAGCAGCGCCGGACTAGCGGGAATATACTACGAGCAGTACTTC.

The CDR3 loop is CASSWGGGQPQHF. The DNA for the CDR3 is TGTGCCAGCAGCTGGGGGGGCGGTCAGCCCCAGCATTTT. V and J are TRBV7-9 and TRBJ1-5; weak D call: TRBD1 (6 bases). Looked up from germline, CDR1 is SEHNR and CDR2 is FQNEAQ (reference sequence). V gave up 4 bases and J gave up 6 bases, with 10 bases separating them. The CDR3 totals 13 residues. Based on the CDR3 plus reference TRBV7-9 and TRBJ1-5, the full variable domain is DTGVSQNPRHKITKRGQNVTFRCDPISEHNRLYWYRQTLGQGPEFLTYFQNEAQLEKSRLLSDRFSAERPKGSFSTLEIQRTEQGDSAMYLCASSWGGGQPQHFGDGTRLSIL.

This chain links TRBV23-1 with TRBJ2-7; perhaps TRBD1 as D (5 bases). TRBV23-1 is an open reading frame whose function is uncertain. The CDR3 loop spans 13 amino acids. Trimming removed 3 bases from V and 9 bases from J, with 15 bases in between. The CDR3 nucleotides are TGCGCCAGCAGTCACGAGGTTCCTCAGGGGCAGTACTTC. Amino acids: CASSHEVPQGQYF.

The chain couples TRBV5-1 to TRBJ1-2; D not resolved. The ends were cut back, 7 bases at V and 3 bases at J, with 19 bases in the middle. From germline, CDR1 is SGHRS and CDR2 YFSETQ. The CDR3 is made up of 15 amino acids. The CDR3 bases are TGCGCCAGCTACAACTTGCAGGATATACACTATGGCTACACCTTC. Encoded protein: CASYNLQDIHYGYTF.

This chain connects TRBV5-4 to TRBJ2-5, with 7 positions matching TRBD1. With 1 base clipped from V and 4 bases from J, the junction kept 7 bases outside the gene matches. The germline CDR1 and CDR2 sequences are SGHNT and YYREEE (reference sequence). The CDR3 covers 15 residues. CDR3 DNA sequence: TGTGCCAGCAGCTTGCCCGGAGACAGGGCAGAGACCCAGTACTTC. It encodes CASSLPGDRAETQYF. The whole variable domain, filled in from reference TRBV5-4 and TRBJ2-5, reads ETGVTQSPTHLIKTRGQQVTLRCSSQSGHNTVSWYQQALGQGPQFIFQYYREEENGRGNFPPRFSGLQFPNYSSELNVNALELDDSALYLCASSLPGDRAETQYFGPGTRLLVL.

The CDR3 region is CSARLEYEQFF. As DNA, the CDR3 is TGCAGTGCTCGACTAGAGTATGAGCAGTTCTTC. The V call is TRBV20-1, the J call TRBJ2-1; D perhaps matches TRBD2 (6 bases). V dropped 5 bases and J dropped 8 bases, with 10 bases sitting between them. Germline V gene sequence: CDR1 DFQATT, CDR2 SNEGSKA (reference sequence). The length of the CDR3 is 11 residues.

This clone was recorded once. The V gene is TRBV28, the J gene TRBJ2-3; 11 bases are shared with TRBD2. In germline, CDR1 is MDHEN, CDR2 SYDVKM. CDR3 length equals 16 residues. V dropped 2 bases and J dropped 6; count of bases not matched to a gene: 7. CDR3 sequence: CASSLLAGGWTDTQYF. In nucleotides, the CDR3 is TGTGCCAGCAGTTTACTAGCGGGGGGTTGGACGGATACGCAGTATTTT.

The chain uses TRBV18 and TRBJ2-3; TRBD2 matches at 13 bases. V shed 0 bases, J shed 0 bases, and the junction held 6 bases outside the gene matches. Per germline, CDR1 KGHSH and CDR2 LQKENI. This CDR3 region has 19 residues. The DNA of the CDR3 is TGTGCCAGCTCACCACCGGGACTAGCGGGGTCTTACAGCACAGATACGCAGTATTTT. Protein sequence: CASSPPGLAGSYSTDTQYF.

This chain uses TRBV7-8 with TRBJ1-4, with a weak D call TRBD1 (5 bases). The CDR3 extends over 15 amino acids. The germline V and J ends were trimmed by 6 bases and 0 bases, with 11 bases remaining between them. Germline CDR1 and CDR2: SGHVS and FQNEAQ. The CDR3: CASRERGATNEKLFF. CDR3 DNA: TGTGCCAGCAGGGAACGGGGGGCAACTAATGAAAAACTGTTTTTT. The variable domain in full, with the rest retrieved from reference TRBV7-8 and TRBJ1-4, is GAGVSQSPRYKVAKRGQDVALRCDPISGHVSLFWYQQALGQGPEFLTYFQNEAQLDKSGLPSDRFFAERPEGSVSTLKIQRTQQEDSAVYLCASRERGATNEKLFFGSGTQLSVL.

V and J are TRBV7-6 and TRBJ1-5, with 10 bases matching TRBD1. The CDR3 runs to 17 residues. Trimming at V came to 1 base and at J to 3 bases, leaving 6 bases not matched to a gene. Germline V gives CDR1 SGHVS, CDR2 FNYEAQ. The CDR3 protein is CASSLGTGTGVNQPQHF. CDR3 DNA sequence: TGTGCCAGCAGCTTAGGAACCGGGACAGGGGTCAATCAGCCCCAGCATTTT.